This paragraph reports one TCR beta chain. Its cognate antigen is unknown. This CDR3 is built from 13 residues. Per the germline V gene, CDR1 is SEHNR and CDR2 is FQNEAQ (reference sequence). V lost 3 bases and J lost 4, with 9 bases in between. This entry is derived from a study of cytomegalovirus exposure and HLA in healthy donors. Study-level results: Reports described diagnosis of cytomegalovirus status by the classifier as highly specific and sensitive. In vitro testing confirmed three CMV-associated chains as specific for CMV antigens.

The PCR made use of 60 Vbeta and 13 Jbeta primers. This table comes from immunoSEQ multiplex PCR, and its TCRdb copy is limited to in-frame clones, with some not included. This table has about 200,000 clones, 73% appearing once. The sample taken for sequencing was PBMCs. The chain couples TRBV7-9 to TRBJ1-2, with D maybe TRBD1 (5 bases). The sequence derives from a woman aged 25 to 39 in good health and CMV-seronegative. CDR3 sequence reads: CASSLTASYGYTF. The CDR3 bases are TGTGCCAGCAGCTTGACAGCAAGCTATGGCTACACCTTC.